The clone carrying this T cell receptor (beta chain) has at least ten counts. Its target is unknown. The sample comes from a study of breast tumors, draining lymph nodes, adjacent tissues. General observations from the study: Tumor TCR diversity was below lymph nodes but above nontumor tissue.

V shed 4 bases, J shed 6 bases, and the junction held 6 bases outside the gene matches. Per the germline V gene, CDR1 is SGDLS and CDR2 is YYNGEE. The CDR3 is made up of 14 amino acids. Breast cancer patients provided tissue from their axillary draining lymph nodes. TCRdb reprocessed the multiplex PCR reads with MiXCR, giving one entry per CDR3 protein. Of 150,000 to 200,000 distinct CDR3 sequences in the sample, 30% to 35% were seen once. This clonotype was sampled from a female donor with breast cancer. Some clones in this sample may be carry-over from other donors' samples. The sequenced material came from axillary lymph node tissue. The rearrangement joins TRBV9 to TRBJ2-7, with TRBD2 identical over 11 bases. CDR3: CASSPSLAGGEQYF. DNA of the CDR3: TGTGCCAGCAGCCCGTCGCTAGCGGGAGGCGAGCAGTACTTC.